This paragraph reports one T cell receptor beta chain. No antigen is known for it. Base qualities were left out, and no much larger clone turns up one base away. The time point tag for this specimen amounts to: baseline before first vaccination. Samples from vaccinated people were obtained from the UK trials COV001 and COV002, which included a single-blind randomized controlled phase 2/3 trial of AZD1222 (ChAdOx1 nCoV-19) in healthy adults. Trial participant PBMC samples were collected at day 0 and day 28 after the second dose for TCRbeta chain sequencing. The germline V gene encodes CDR1 LGHNA and CDR2 YSLEER. V loses 0 bases of germline sequence and J loses 6 bases, and the interval between the two ends is 11 bases. The CDR3 contains 14 residues, cysteine and phenylalanine counted. The only DNA kept is the CDR3, 42 bases in frame from the first base. The entry originates in a study of T cell responses to AZD1222 COVID-19 vaccine (dated by TCRdb to the early 2020s). In the study overall: AZD1222 recipients with second doses at about 4 weeks or about 12 weeks were pooled, because spike-specific TCR depth and breadth did not differ between schedules. TCR sequencing was performed for roughly 240 trial participants, of whom roughly 200 were given two doses of AZD1222 and some 26 were given two doses of MenACWY control vaccine. Enrollment into the trials was organized by age into subgroups of 18-55, 56-69 and 70-plus years, and those subgroups contained approximately 150, 30 and 60 TCR-sequenced participants, respectively. Study-wide conclusions, independent of this receptor: After two AZD1222 doses, both the breadth and the depth of spike-specific TCRs were significantly higher than at day 0 and than in MenACWY recipients. Vaccine-associated CD4 TCRs spanned the whole spike protein, with dominant responses in regions 160-218 and 743-854. Reportedly, almost half of the unique spike-specific TCRs recognized epitopes lying outside the regions that are mutated in the B.1.351 and B.1.1.7 variants. Participants were mostly white British and included more females than males, and it was suggested by the authors that clonal diversity may have been underestimated. Because no day 14 peak-response samples were available, repertoires were characterized only after the peak T cell response. Conclusions about previously exposed vaccinees are limited because only a handful of AZD1222 recipients were SARS-CoV-2 seropositive at baseline. In the small 56-69-year group, the increase in depth fell short of significance, most likely because of low power.

The CDR3 regions of human TCRbeta chains were analyzed by immunosequencing. In the paper's pipeline: Repertoire TCRs were matched against a reference library of SARS-CoV-2-specific TCRs generated with the MIRA antigen-specificity platform. Breadth was defined as the fraction of unique TCRs that were SARS-CoV-2-associated. Depth was defined as the fraction of total T cells that were SARS-CoV-2-associated. Using the MIRA data, each spike-specific TCR was mapped to the spike region that the TCR reacts to and placed in a CD4 or CD8 class. Log10-transformed breadth and depth values were compared by one-way ANOVA with Sidak's multiple comparisons tests. This is the immuneACCESS table as TCRdb keeps it, with only in-frame sequences that have V and J called. A part of the clones is gone; compared with another copy, unresolved V genes explain less than half, and the rest is unexplained. D and trimming were read from the DNA, whereas the V and J calls and clone size are those reported in that table. Within this sample are about 170,000 clones, with around nine tenths of them counted one time only. The ten largest clones represent approximately 1.5% of the sample.

The receptor chain draws on TRBV4-3 and TRBJ1-1, with the D segment identity uncertain. The clonotype was recovered from an adult in good health. Material: peripheral blood, obtained on day 0 of AZD1222 vaccination. The DNA reads as follows: TGCGCCAGCAGCCAAGAAACAGTGAGGCCTGAAGCTTTCTTT. Translated, this gives CASSQETVRPEAFF.